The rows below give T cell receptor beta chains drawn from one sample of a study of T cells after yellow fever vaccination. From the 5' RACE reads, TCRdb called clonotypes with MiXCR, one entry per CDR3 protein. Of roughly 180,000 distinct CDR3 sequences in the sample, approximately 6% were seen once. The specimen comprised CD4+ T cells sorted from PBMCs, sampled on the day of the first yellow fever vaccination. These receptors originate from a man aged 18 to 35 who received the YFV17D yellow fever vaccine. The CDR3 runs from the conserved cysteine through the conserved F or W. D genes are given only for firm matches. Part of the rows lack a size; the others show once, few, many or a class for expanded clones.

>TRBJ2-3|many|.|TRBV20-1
TGCAGTGCTCCGGGACTCGCCCGAGATACGCAGTATTTT
CSAPGLARDTQYF
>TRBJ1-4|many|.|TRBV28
TGTGCCACCCAGGCCAGGGAAGAAAAACTGTTTTTT
CATQAREEKLFF
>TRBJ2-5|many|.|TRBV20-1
TGCAGTGCAACACTAGTGAATTCCCAAGAGACCCAGTACTTC
CSATLVNSQETQYF
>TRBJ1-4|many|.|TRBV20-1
TGCAGTGCCTTCTACAGGTTCGGCGAAAAACTGTTTTTT
CSAFYRFGEKLFF
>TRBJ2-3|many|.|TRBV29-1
TGCAGCGTTGGGGGGACGCAGTATTTT
CSVGGTQYF
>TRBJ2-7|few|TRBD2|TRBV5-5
TGTGCCAGCAGCTTGGCCGGGGGGATGTACGACGAGCAGTACTTC
CASSLAGGMYDEQYF
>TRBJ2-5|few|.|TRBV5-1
TGCGCCAGCAGCTCACAGGGAGTCGGAGAGACCCAGTACTTC
CASSSQGVGETQYF
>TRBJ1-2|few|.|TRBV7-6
TGTGCCAGCAGCTTATCCCGGGAATATGGCTACACCTTC
CASSLSREYGYTF
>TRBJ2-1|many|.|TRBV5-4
TGTGCCAGCAGCTTGGGAAAATGGGTGCGAATACAGAATGAGCAGTTCTTC
CASSLGKWVRIQNEQFF
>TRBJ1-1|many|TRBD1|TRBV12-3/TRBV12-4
TGTGCCAGCAGTTCGAACAGGGGAATTGGAGCTTTCTTT
CASSSNRGIGAFF
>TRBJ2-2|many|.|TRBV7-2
TGTGCCAGCAGCTTAGATGGGGGGGCTAATACCGGGGAGCTGTTTTTT
CASSLDGGANTGELFF
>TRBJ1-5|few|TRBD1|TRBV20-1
TGCAGTGCTAAAAACCGGGACAGGGCCACTTATAGCAATCAGCCCCAGCATTTT
CSAKNRDRATYSNQPQHF
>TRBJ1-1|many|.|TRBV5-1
TGCGCCAGCAGCTTGGGGACATTCATGAACACTGAAGCTTTCTTT
CASSLGTFMNTEAFF
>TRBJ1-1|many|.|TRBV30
TGTGCCTGGAGTGTGGGACAGAACACTGAAGCTTTCTTT
CAWSVGQNTEAFF
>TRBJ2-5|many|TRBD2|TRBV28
TGTGCCAGCAGTATTTCTACTAGCGGCCAAGAGACCCAGTACTTC
CASSISTSGQETQYF
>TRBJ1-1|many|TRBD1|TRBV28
TGTGCCAGCAGTTTACCGCAACAGGGGACTGAAGCTTTCTTT
CASSLPQQGTEAFF
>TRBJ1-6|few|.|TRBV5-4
TGTGCCAGCAGCGCGGGATTGACAGGATCATGGGCACCCCTCCACTTT
CASSAGLTGSWAPLHF
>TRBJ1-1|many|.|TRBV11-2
TGTGCCAGCAGCTTATACAGAACTGAAGCTTTCTTT
CASSLYRTEAFF
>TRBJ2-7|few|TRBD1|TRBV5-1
TGCGCCAGCAGCGTGGGAGACAGGGACGCCAACGAGCAGTACTTC
CASSVGDRDANEQYF
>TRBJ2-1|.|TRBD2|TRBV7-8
TGTGCCAGCACAACCGGGGGGGGGTTAAGGGAGCAGTTCTTC
CASTTGGGLREQFF
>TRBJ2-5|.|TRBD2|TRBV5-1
TGCGCCAGCAGCCTACCTAGCGGGGGGTACCAAGAGACCCAGTACTTC
CASSLPSGGYQETQYF
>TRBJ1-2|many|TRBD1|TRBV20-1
TGCAGTGCTAGCACTGCCGGAGGGGGCCATGGCTACACCTTC
CSASTAGGGHGYTF
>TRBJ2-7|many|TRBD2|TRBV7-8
TGTGCCAGCACCCGAATAGCGGGGGGTGACGGGCAGTACTTC
CASTRIAGGDGQYF
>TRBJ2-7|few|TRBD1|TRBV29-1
TGCAGCGTTGAAGGGACAGGATCGGGGGAGCAGTACTTC
CSVEGTGSGEQYF
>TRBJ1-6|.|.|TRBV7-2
TGTGCCAGCAGCTTAGCGTCCAGGGGAAATTCACCCCTCCACTTT
CASSLASRGNSPLHF
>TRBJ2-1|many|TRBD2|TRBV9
TGTGCCAGTACGGGGGGGATCACCTACAATGAGCAGTTCTTC
CASTGGITYNEQFF
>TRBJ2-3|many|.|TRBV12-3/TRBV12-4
TGTGCCAGCAGTTTTGGTGAGAAACTGCCAGATACGCAGTATTTT
CASSFGEKLPDTQYF
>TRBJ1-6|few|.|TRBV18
TGTGCCAGCTCCAATAAAGATTCACCCCTCCACTTT
CASSNKDSPLHF
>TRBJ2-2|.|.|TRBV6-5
TGTGCCAGCAGTTACTCGAGGTTGGCGAACACCGGGGAGCTGTTTTTT
CASSYSRLANTGELFF
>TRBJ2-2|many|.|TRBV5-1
TGCGCCAGCAGCAGGGTGGCCGGGGAGCTGTTTTTT
CASSRVAGELFF
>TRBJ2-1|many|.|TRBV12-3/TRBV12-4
TGTGCCAGCAGCACCACCCGGGGGTTATACGAGCAGTTCTTC
CASSTTRGLYEQFF
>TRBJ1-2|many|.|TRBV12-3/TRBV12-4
TGTGCCAGCACCCGAGGGGGGCGCGTCTATGGCTACACCTTC
CASTRGGRVYGYTF
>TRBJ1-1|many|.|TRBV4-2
TGTGCCAGCAGCCAAGATTTTGGTCGCACTGAAGCTTTCTTT
CASSQDFGRTEAFF
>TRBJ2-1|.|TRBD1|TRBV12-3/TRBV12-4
TGTGTCAGCAGTTTTAGGACAGGGGTCAATGAGCAGTTCTTC
CVSSFRTGVNEQFF
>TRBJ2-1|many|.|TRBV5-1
TGCGCCAGTTACAGGGTAGAGGGTGAGCAGTTCTTC
CASYRVEGEQFF
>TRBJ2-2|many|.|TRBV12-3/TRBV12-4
TGTGCCAGCGGCGATCCGGGACACAGAAACACCGGGGAGCTGTTTTTT
CASGDPGHRNTGELFF
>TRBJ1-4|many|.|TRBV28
TGTGCCAGCAGCCCCGACACTTATAATGAAAAACTGTTTTTT
CASSPDTYNEKLFF
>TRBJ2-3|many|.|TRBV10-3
TGTGCCACCCAGGGCACAGATACGCAGTATTTT
CATQGTDTQYF